This T cell receptor beta chain comes out of a study of cytomegalovirus exposure and HLA in healthy donors. Study-level findings and limits: Previously analyzed data showed that most TCR beta V segments were productive at a frequency of about 87% or about 30%.

CDR3 size: 13 residues. V dropped 6 bases and J dropped 0 bases, with 8 bases sitting between them. CDR1 is MNHEY, CDR2 SMNVEV, per germline (reference sequence). The PCR was carried out with 60 Vbeta primers and 13 Jbeta primers. Generated by immunoSEQ multiplex PCR, the TCRdb table keeps only in-frame clones and is missing some. The sample includes some 160,000 clones, 55% to 85% of them seen just once. With regard to this clone: Its matching antigen is unknown.

The chain carries TRBV27 and TRBJ1-2, with no clear D. The sequencing sample was made of PBMCs. The sequence was collected from a man aged 35 to 55 in good health and CMV-seronegative. CDR3 residues: CASSSTANYGYTF. CDR3 nucleotides: TGTGCCAGCAGCTCTACAGCTAACTATGGCTACACCTTC.